These 7 T cell receptor beta chains came from one sample sequenced in a study of blood T cell repertoires in COVID-19. Only in-frame clones appear in the TCRdb table, and some are missing; sequencing was by immunoSEQ multiplex PCR. There are 330,000 or so clones in the sample; approximately 90% occur only once, and roughly a tenth lies in the top ten. The specimen sequenced was peripheral blood. These receptors originate from a man aged 30 to 45 with COVID-19, enrolled during active disease.

The V and J genes are TRBV7-2 and TRBJ1-1, with 7 bases identical to TRBD1. V shed 2 bases and J 3 bases; nucleotides not matched to a gene: 12. Germline V gene sequence: CDR1 SGHTA, CDR2 FQGNSA. The CDR3 length is 17 residues. DNA of the CDR3: TGTGCCAGCAGCTTATTGGCCAGGGGGATAGAGGACACTGAAGCTTTCTTT. It specifies CASSLLARGIEDTEAFF.

V gene TRBV7-8 combines with J gene TRBJ2-1; maybe TRBD1 (6 bases). Germline V gene lookup returns CDR1 SGHVS and CDR2 FQNEAQ. This CDR3 is 15 amino acids long. V was trimmed by 2 bases and J by 2 bases, leaving 10 bases between them. The CDR3 here is CASSLQGHPYNEQFF. DNA of the CDR3: TGTGCCAGCAGCTTACAGGGGCACCCCTACAATGAGCAGTTCTTC.

This clone was picked up one time. The V and J genes are TRBV7-9 and TRBJ1-1; tentatively, D is TRBD1 (6 bases). Trimming removed 1 base from V and 4 bases from J, with 10 bases in between. CDR3 length: 14 residues. Looked up from germline, CDR1 is SEHNR and CDR2 is FQNEAQ (reference sequence). As DNA, the CDR3 is TGTGCCAGCAGCTTAGTCAGGGGTAGCACTGAAGCTTTCTTT. Translating gives CASSLVRGSTEAFF.

The rearrangement links TRBV15 to TRBJ1-6; tentative D call: TRBD1 (5 bases). The CDR3 has 15 amino acids. Germline V CDR1 and CDR2: LNHNV, YYDKDF (reference sequence). V dropped 6 bases and J dropped 3 bases, with 12 bases sitting between them. CDR3 sequence (DNA): TGTGCCACCAGGCGGGACGGTGACTATAATTCACCCCTCCACTTT. This encodes CATRRDGDYNSPLHF.

This chain joins TRBV9 and TRBJ2-7; D not certain. Germline lookup yields CDR1 SGDLS and CDR2 YYNGEE. This CDR3 is 15 amino acids long. Trimming stripped 0 bases from V and 1 base from J, with 11 bases between. The CDR3 loop reads CASSVAAGTSYEQYF. The CDR3 DNA reads TGTGCCAGCAGCGTAGCGGCAGGTACGTCCTACGAGCAGTACTTC.

This clone came up once. The V gene is TRBV6-5, the J gene TRBJ2-7, with a tentative D call TRBD2 (5 bases). This CDR3 is 14 amino acids long. V lost 5 bases and J lost 1, with 12 bases in between. The germline CDR1 and CDR2 sequences are MNHEY and SVGAGI. The CDR3 reads CASSPLLGSYEQYF. CDR3 sequence (DNA): TGTGCCAGCAGTCCCCTACTAGGGTCCTACGAGCAGTACTTC.

The J gene is TRBJ2-1, the V gene TRBV2, with 7 bases lining up with TRBD1. CDR3 length: 16 amino acids. V lost 6 bases, J lost 3 bases, and 11 bases stayed unmatched. The germline gives CDR1 SNHLY, CDR2 FYNNEI. CDR3 bases: TGTGCCAGCAGGACGGCCGGGGACAGAAGCTACAATGAGCAGTTCTTC. Protein: CASRTAGDRSYNEQFF.